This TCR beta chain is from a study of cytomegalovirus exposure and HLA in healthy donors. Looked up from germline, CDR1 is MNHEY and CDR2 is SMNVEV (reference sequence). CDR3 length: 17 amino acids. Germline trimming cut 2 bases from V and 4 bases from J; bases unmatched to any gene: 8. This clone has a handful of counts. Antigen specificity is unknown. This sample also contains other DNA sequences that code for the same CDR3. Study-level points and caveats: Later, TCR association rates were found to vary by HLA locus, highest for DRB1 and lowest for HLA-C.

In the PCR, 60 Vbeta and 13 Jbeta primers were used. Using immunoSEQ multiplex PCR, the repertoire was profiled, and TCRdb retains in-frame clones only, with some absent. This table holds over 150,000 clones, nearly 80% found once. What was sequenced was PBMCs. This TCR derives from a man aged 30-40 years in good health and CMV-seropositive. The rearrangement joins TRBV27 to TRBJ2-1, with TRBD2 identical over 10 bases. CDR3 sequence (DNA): TGTGCCAGCAGTTTAGTCCGGGGAGCGGGAGGGTACAATGAGCAGTTCTTC. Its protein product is CASSLVRGAGGYNEQFF.